These 18 T cell receptor beta chains came from one sample sequenced in a study of patients and donors after allogeneic stem cell transplantation. MiXCR was run by TCRdb on the RT-PCR reads, yielding one entry per CDR3 protein. This repertoire shows some 24,000 distinct CDR3 sequences, around 40% found once; its top ten account for 60% to 85%. Sequencing was performed on blood, either unsorted or a sorted T cell fraction (not recorded which). Receptors were obtained from a human donor who was either an allogeneic HSCT recipient or a stem cell or donor lymphocyte infusion donor (not recorded which). It is not recorded whose cells these are; they may come from a transplant donor.

This clonotype has at least ten counts. CDR3 DNA: TGCGCCAGCAGCTTCGGCAGGTCGGTTACTGAAGCTTTCTTT. It codes for CASSFGRSVTEAFF. The chain uses TRBV5-1 and TRBJ1-1; D gene unclear. The CDR3 is 14 amino acids. Germline CDR1 SGHRS, CDR2 YFSETQ. The V end lost 2 bases, the J end lost 5 bases, and 13 bases lay between the germline ends.

The CDR3 nucleotides read TGTGCCAGCAGTGAACAGGGGGCCACTGAAGCTTTCTTT. Encoded protein: CASSEQGATEAFF. The J gene is TRBJ1-1, the V gene TRBV12-3 or TRBV12-4; TRBD1 matches 9 bases. The trim removed 5 bases at V and 4 bases at J, leaving 2 bases unmatched. This CDR3 contains 13 residues.

The chain has TRBV20-1 and TRBJ2-5; 11 bases match TRBD2. CDR3 size: 17 residues. Germline V lookup: CDR1 DFQATT, CDR2 SNEGSKA (reference sequence). With 0 bases clipped from V and 1 base from J, the junction kept 7 bases outside the gene matches. CDR3 bases: TGCAGTGCTAGAGATCTAACTAGCGGGGGCCTCCAAGAGACCCAGTACTTC. It translates to CSARDLTSGGLQETQYF.

V is TRBV2 and J is TRBJ1-1, with D unclear. V was cut by 1 base and J by 2 bases, with 8 bases left in between. CDR3 length: 14 amino acids. Germline CDR1 and CDR2: SNHLY and FYNNEI. CDR3 region: CASSEDRDNTEAFF. CDR3 coding DNA: TGTGCCAGCAGTGAAGATAGGGATAACACTGAAGCTTTCTTT.

The chain carries TRBV5-8 and TRBJ2-7; D ambiguous. The germline V and J ends were trimmed by 0 bases and 2 bases, with 9 bases remaining between them. CDR1 and CDR2 (germline): SGHTS, YDEGEE. The CDR3 is made up of 14 amino acids. The DNA of the CDR3 is TGTGCCAGCAGCTTGGTAAGCAGAGCCTACGAGCAGTACTTC. It specifies CASSLVSRAYEQYF.

The chain is built from TRBV7-3 and TRBJ1-1; a possible D gene is TRBD1 (6 bases). CDR3 length equals 16 residues. V lost 1 base and J lost 1, with 13 bases in between. The germline CDR1 and CDR2 sequences are SGHTA and FQGTGA. The CDR3 bases are TGTGCCAGCAGCTTAATGGGAGGACAGCAGAACACTGAAGCTTTCTTT. Translation: CASSLMGGQQNTEAFF. The whole variable domain, filled in from reference TRBV7-3 and TRBJ1-1, reads GAGVSQTPSNKVTEKGKYVELRCDPISGHTALYWYRQSLGQGPEFLIYFQGTGAADDSGLPNDRFFAVRPEGSVSTLKIQRTERGDSAVYLCASSLMGGQQNTEAFFGQGTRLTVV.

The chain uses TRBV20-1 and TRBJ1-2; D is perhaps TRBD1 (6 bases). V lost 0 bases to trimming and J lost 7 bases, with 12 bases between them. Germline-derived CDR1 and CDR2 are DFQATT and SNEGSKA (reference sequence). The length of the CDR3 is 13 residues. CDR3 in DNA: TGCAGTGCTAGAGATCGGCAGGGGTCTGGCTACACCTTC. This gives the protein CSARDRQGSGYTF.

This clonotype turned up a few times. V is TRBV6-1 and J is TRBJ2-7; D may be TRBD1 (6 bases). This CDR3 has 13 amino acids. V was pared by 4 bases and J by 5 bases, with 12 bases between. Per germline, CDR1 MNHNS and CDR2 SASEGT. Here the CDR3 DNA reads TGTGCCAGCAGTGTTACTCCAGGGGACGAGCAGTACTTC. Amino acid sequence: CASSVTPGDEQYF.

This rearrangement joins TRBV18 to TRBJ1-4; 9 bases fit TRBD1. Germline CDR1 and CDR2: KGHSH and LQKENI. This CDR3 contains 17 residues. The junction had 5 bases not matched to a gene; V was cut back by 0 bases and J by 3 bases. CDR3 sequence: CASSPPKQGAANEKLFF. The CDR3 DNA sequence: TGTGCCAGCTCACCACCGAAACAGGGGGCAGCTAATGAAAAACTGTTTTTT.

This clonotype was observed at least ten times. CDR3 region: CASSLWGNAGNTIYF. The CDR3 nucleotides read TGTGCCAGCAGTTTGTGGGGGAACGCTGGAAACACCATATATTTT. The gene calls are TRBV12-3 or TRBV12-4 and TRBJ1-3; tentatively, D is TRBD1 (5 bases). CDR3 length equals 15 residues. V lost 3 bases, J lost 2 bases, and 11 bases lay in between.

The rearrangement joins TRBV11-2 to TRBJ1-3, with 7 bases that match TRBD1. The CDR3 runs to 16 residues. CDR1 is SGHAT, CDR2 FQNNGV, per germline. V was pared by 2 bases and J by 0 bases, with 4 bases of the junction left unmatched. CDR3 loop: CASSLQTGNSGNTIYF. For the CDR3, the DNA is TGTGCCAGCAGCTTACAGACAGGGAACTCTGGAAACACCATATATTTT.

V and J are TRBV7-2 and TRBJ2-1; perhaps TRBD2 as D (7 bases). Germline assignment: CDR1 SGHTA and CDR2 FQGNSA. With 1 base removed from V and 6 bases from J, the gap between germline ends came to 16 bases. This CDR3 comprises 16 residues. In nucleotides, the CDR3 is TGTGCCAGCAGCTTAGAGGGGGGGGCTCTAAGCAATGAGCAGTTCTTC. It specifies CASSLEGGALSNEQFF. Using reference TRBV7-2 and TRBJ2-1 for the parts outside the CDR3, the full variable domain is GAGVSQSPSNKVTEKGKDVELRCDPISGHTALYWYRQSLGQGLEFLIYFQGNSAPDKSGLPSDRFSAERTGGSVSTLTIQRTQQEDSAVYLCASSLEGGALSNEQFFGPGTRLTVL.

V usage is TRBV12-3 or TRBV12-4 and J usage is TRBJ1-3; D is ambiguous. CDR3 length: 15 amino acids. V was clipped by 5 bases and J by 0 bases, with 11 bases between them. The CDR3 protein is CASSTRRSSGNTIYF. As DNA, the CDR3 is TGTGCCAGCAGTACCCGACGGAGCTCTGGAAACACCATATATTTT.

This clonotype was seen a handful of times. The chain uses TRBV5-1 and TRBJ2-7, with 10 bases aligning to TRBD1. Germline assignment: CDR1 SGHRS and CDR2 YFSETQ. V shed 5 bases and J 2 bases; nucleotides not matched to a gene: 7. The length of the CDR3 is 15 residues. In nucleotides, the CDR3 is TGCGCCAGCAGATTAGGAGGACAGGGGGCCTACGAGCAGTACTTC. Residues: CASRLGGQGAYEQYF.

This clonotype has a single count. J is TRBJ1-3 and V is TRBV20-1; D gene uncertain. The CDR3 spans 12 residues. Germline V gene data show CDR1 as DFQATT and CDR2 as SNEGSKA (reference sequence). The V end was cut by 5 bases, the J end by 0 bases, with 5 bases between. CDR3 DNA sequence: TGCAGTGCTCACCCCTCTGGAAACACCATATATTTT. It yields the protein CSAHPSGNTIYF.

The chain links TRBV5-1 to TRBJ1-6, with 7 bases identical to TRBD1. Germline CDR1 and CDR2: SGHRS and YFSETQ. The V gene end was trimmed by 0 bases and the J gene end by 8 bases; junction bases not matched to a gene: 5. This CDR3 comprises 15 residues. Written as DNA, the CDR3 is TGCGCCAGCAGCTTGGGAGACAGGGTGTATTCACCCCTCCACTTT. As protein: CASSLGDRVYSPLHF.

This clonotype was picked up a small number of times. The chain employs TRBV12-3 or TRBV12-4 and TRBJ1-6, with TRBD1 matching over 7 bases. The CDR3 is made up of 16 amino acids. V trimming: 6 bases; J trimming: 8 bases; junction bases outside the gene matches: 13. The CDR3 reads CASRFEGQRSHSPLHF. In DNA, the CDR3 is TGTGCCAGCAGGTTCGAGGGACAGCGAAGCCATTCACCCCTCCACTTT.

This chain links TRBV12-3 or TRBV12-4 with TRBJ1-1; D gene unclear. V dropped 2 bases and J dropped 1 base, with 11 bases sitting between them. CDR3 length: 15 residues. The CDR3 here is CASSLWARTNTEAFF. The CDR3 DNA is TGTGCCAGCAGTTTATGGGCCAGGACGAACACTGAAGCTTTCTTT.